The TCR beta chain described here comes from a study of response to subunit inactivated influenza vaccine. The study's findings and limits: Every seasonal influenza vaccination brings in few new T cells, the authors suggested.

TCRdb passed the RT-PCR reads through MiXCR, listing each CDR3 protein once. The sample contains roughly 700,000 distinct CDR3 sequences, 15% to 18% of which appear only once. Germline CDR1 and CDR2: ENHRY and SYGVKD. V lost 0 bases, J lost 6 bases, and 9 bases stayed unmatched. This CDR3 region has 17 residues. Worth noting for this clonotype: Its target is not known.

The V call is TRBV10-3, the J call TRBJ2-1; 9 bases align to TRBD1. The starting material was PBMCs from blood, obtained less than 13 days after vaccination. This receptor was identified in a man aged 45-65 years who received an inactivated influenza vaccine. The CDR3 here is CAISESSGTGTINEQFF. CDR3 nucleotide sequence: TGTGCCATCAGTGAGTCGTCCGGGACAGGGACGATCAATGAGCAGTTCTTC.